A selection of T cell receptor beta chains follows, all from one sample in a study of T cell changes during pregnancy in multiple sclerosis. Assay: immunoSEQ multiplex PCR; the TCRdb copy retains only in-frame clones and omits some. The profile shows roughly 30,000 clones, 89% of them singletons. Specimen: CD8+ T cells from peripheral blood mononuclear cells, collected in the second trimester of pregnancy. These receptors all stem from a female donor with multiple sclerosis, enrolled in a pregnancy study. Each CDR3 is given with its conserved first and last residue. Each record gives: clone size, V gene, J gene, D gene, CDR3 protein, CDR3 DNA. D genes are given only for firm matches. Where a row states a size, it is once, few, many or the class of an expanded clone; other rows omit it.

abundance: -
v_gene: TRBV5-5
j_gene: TRBJ2-1
d_gene: TRBD1
CDR3aa: CASSLPTGRSYNEQFF
CDR3nt: TGTGCCAGCAGCTTACCGACAGGGCGCTCCTACAATGAGCAGTTCTTC

abundance: -
v_gene: TRBV13
j_gene: TRBJ1-6
d_gene: TRBD1
CDR3aa: CASTSSTEGAILSPLHF
CDR3nt: TGTGCCAGCACCTCTTCCACAGAGGGGGCGATTCTATCACCCCTCCACTTT

abundance: few
v_gene: TRBV30
j_gene: TRBJ1-1
d_gene: -
CDR3aa: CASSRQVNTEAFF
CDR3nt: TGTGCCAGCTCACGACAGGTGAACACTGAAGCTTTCTTT

abundance: -
v_gene: TRBV5-6
j_gene: TRBJ2-1
d_gene: -
CDR3aa: CASSFGGGGNEQFF
CDR3nt: TGTGCCAGCAGCTTCGGGGGTGGAGGCAATGAGCAGTTCTTC

abundance: once
v_gene: TRBV5-1
j_gene: TRBJ1-6
d_gene: -
CDR3aa: CASSPPGIKANNSPLHF
CDR3nt: TGCGCCAGCAGCCCCCCCGGGATCAAGGCTAATAATTCACCCCTCCACTTT

abundance: -
v_gene: TRBV15
j_gene: TRBJ2-7
d_gene: TRBD2
CDR3aa: CATRVAGDSYEQYF
CDR3nt: TGTGCCACACGGGTAGCGGGGGACTCCTACGAGCAGTACTTC

abundance: -
v_gene: TRBV7-9
j_gene: TRBJ1-2
d_gene: TRBD1
CDR3aa: CASSSTSGTGYGYTF
CDR3nt: TGTGCCAGCAGCTCCACCTCCGGGACAGGGTATGGCTACACCTTC

abundance: -
v_gene: TRBV9
j_gene: TRBJ1-1
d_gene: TRBD1
CDR3aa: CASSVGTGGVNTEAFF
CDR3nt: TGTGCCAGCAGCGTCGGGACAGGGGGAGTGAACACTGAAGCTTTCTTT

abundance: -
v_gene: TRBV5-1
j_gene: TRBJ2-7
d_gene: -
CDR3aa: CASSFPITGPPYEQYF
CDR3nt: TGCGCCAGCAGTTTCCCTATTACAGGGCCTCCCTACGAGCAGTACTTC

abundance: -
v_gene: TRBV29-1
j_gene: TRBJ1-2
d_gene: -
CDR3aa: CSVAGGGRDYGYTF
CDR3nt: TGCAGCGTTGCGGGGGGGGGACGCGACTATGGCTACACCTTC

abundance: few
v_gene: TRBV9
j_gene: TRBJ1-2
d_gene: -
CDR3aa: CASSSRDGVYGYTF
CDR3nt: TGTGCCAGCAGCTCCAGGGATGGGGTCTATGGCTACACCTTC

abundance: -
v_gene: TRBV12-5
j_gene: TRBJ2-2
d_gene: -
CDR3aa: CASSGDTGELFF
CDR3nt: TGTGCTAGCTCGGGGGACACCGGGGAGCTGTTTTTT